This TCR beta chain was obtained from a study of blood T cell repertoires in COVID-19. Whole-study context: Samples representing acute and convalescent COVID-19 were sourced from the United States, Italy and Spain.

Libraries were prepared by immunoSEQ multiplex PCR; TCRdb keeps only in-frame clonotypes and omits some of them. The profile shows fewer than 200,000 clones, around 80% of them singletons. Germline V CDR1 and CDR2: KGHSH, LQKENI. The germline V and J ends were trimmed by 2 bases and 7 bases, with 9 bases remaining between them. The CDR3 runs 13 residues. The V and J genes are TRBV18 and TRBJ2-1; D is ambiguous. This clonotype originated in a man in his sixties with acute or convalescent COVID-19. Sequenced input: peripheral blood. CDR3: CASSPMYNNEQFF. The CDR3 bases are TGTGCCAGCTCACCAATGTACAATAATGAGCAGTTCTTC.